The sequence of this T cell receptor (beta chain) was determined in a study of blood T cell repertoires in COVID-19. Enrolled through a virtual design, the participants were between roughly 18 and 90 years of age and came from fewer than 30 US areas. Participants had their cohort set by participant-reported clinical history. Among Cohort 3 donors, those recovered had two negative PCRs, clearance, or symptom resolution. V lost 4 bases, J lost 3 bases, and 7 bases stayed unmatched. Germline V gives CDR1 LGHDT, CDR2 YNNKEL (reference sequence). This CDR3 comprises 15 residues. Original processing notes: Counts of nucleated cells, estimated from reference gene primer amplification, were obtained. Profiled with immunoSEQ multiplex PCR; TCRdb holds only in-frame clones, not every one. The DNA gave D and trimming, while V, J and clone size come from that table. The sample includes a few hundred thousand clones, about nine tenths seen only once; the top ten take roughly 10%.

This TCR came from a woman aged 18 to 35 who had recovered from COVID-19. This sequence joins TRBV3-1 (or the pseudogene TRBV3-2) and TRBJ2-7; 9 bases map to TRBD1. Sequencing used PBMCs or T cells enriched from blood (not recorded which). The CDR3 is CASSPLRTGDYEQYF. Written as DNA, the CDR3 is TGTGCCAGCAGCCCCCTTCGGACAGGGGACTACGAGCAGTACTTC.